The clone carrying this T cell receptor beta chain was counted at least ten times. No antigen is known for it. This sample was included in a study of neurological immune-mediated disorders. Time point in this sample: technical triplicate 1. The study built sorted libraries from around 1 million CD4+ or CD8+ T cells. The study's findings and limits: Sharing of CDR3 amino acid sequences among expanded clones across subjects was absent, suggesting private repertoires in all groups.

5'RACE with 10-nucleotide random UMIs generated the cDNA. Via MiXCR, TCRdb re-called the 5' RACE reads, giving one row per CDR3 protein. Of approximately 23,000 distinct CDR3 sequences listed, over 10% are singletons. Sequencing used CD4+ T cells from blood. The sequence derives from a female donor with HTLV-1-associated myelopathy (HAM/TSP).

The chain's CDR3 is CASSLAGGWEQFF. The CDR3 coding sequence is TGTGCCAGCAGTTTAGCGGGAGGGTGGGAGCAGTTCTTC. The genes are TRBV12-3 or TRBV12-4 and TRBJ2-1; TRBD2 aligns across 7 bases. The V segment lost 0 bases and the J segment 10 bases; nucleotides outside the gene matches: 3. The CDR3 totals 13 residues.